The source of this T cell receptor (beta chain) is a study of blood T cell repertoires in COVID-19. The wider study: The United States, Italy and Spain supplied acute and convalescent COVID-19 samples. From T cells, B-cell-depleted T cells, or PBMCs came the material, which was cDNA or gDNA.

The germline V and J ends were trimmed by 7 bases and 5 bases, with 12 bases remaining between them. CDR3 size: 13 residues. Per the original methods: Reference gene primer amplification yielded estimated nucleated cell counts. The protocol was immunoSEQ multiplex PCR, while the TCRdb copy is restricted to in-frame clones and leaves out a portion. V and J calls and clone size follow that table, whereas D and trimming were derived from the DNA. The sample yields about 90,000 clones, about 80% seen once. This sequence joins TRBV12-3 or TRBV12-4 and TRBJ1-3; D ambiguous. This sequence was found in a woman in her seventies with acute or convalescent COVID-19. The material sequenced was peripheral blood. CDR3 bases: TGTGCCAGCAACTCGGGGTACAGAAACACCATATATTTT. As protein: CASNSGYRNTIYF.